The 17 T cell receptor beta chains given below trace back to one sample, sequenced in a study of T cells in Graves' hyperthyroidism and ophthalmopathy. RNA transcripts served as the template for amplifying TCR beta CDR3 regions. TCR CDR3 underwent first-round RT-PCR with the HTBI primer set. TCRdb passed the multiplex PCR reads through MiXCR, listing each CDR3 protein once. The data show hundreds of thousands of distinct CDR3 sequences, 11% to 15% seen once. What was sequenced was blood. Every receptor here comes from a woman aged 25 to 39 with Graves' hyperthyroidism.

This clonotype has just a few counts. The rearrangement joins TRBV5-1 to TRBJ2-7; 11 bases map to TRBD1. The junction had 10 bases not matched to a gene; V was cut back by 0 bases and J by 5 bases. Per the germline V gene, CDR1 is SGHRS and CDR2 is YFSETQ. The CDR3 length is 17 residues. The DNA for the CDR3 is TGCGCCAGCAGCTTGGGACTAGGGACAGGGGGTAGCAACGAGCAGTACTTC. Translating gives CASSLGLGTGGSNEQYF.

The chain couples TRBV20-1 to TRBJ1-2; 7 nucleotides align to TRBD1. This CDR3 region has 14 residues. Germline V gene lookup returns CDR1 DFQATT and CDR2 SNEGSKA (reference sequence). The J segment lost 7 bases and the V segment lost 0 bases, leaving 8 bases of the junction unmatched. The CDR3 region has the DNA TGCAGTGCTAGAGATCAGGGGCAGGGGGTTGGCTACACCTTC. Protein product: CSARDQGQGVGYTF.

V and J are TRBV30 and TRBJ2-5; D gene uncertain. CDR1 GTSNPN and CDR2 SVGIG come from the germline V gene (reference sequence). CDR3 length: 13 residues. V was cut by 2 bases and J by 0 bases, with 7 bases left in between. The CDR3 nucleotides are TGTGCCTGGAGTCCTCTAGACCAAGAGACCCAGTACTTC. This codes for CAWSPLDQETQYF.

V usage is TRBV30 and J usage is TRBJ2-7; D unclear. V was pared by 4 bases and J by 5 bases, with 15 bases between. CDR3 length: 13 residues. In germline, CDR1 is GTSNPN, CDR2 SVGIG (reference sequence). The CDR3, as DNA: TGTGCCTGGAATCGATTAGAATCGCACGAGCAGTACTTC. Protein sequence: CAWNRLESHEQYF.

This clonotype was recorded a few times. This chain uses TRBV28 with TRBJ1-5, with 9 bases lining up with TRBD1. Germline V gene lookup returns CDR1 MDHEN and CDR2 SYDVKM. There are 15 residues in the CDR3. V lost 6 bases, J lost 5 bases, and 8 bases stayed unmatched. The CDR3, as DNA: TGTGCCAGCAGCGAGGACAGGGGTTGGGATCAGCCCCAGCATTTT. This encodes CASSEDRGWDQPQHF.

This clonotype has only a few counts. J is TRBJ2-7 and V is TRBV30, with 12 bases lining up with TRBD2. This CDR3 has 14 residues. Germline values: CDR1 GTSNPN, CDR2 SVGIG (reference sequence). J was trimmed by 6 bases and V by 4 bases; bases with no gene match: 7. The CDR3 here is CAWTRLAGVSEQYF. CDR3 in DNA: TGTGCCTGGACCAGACTAGCGGGAGTCTCCGAGCAGTACTTC.

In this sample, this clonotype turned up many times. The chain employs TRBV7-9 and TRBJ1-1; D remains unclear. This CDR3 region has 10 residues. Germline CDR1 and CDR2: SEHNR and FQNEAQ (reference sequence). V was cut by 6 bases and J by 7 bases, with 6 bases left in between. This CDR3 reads CASSRFEAFF. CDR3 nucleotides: TGTGCCAGCAGTCGGTTTGAAGCTTTCTTT. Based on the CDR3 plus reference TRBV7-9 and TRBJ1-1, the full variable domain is DTGVSQNPRHKITKRGQNVTFRCDPISEHNRLYWYRQTLGQGPEFLTYFQNEAQLEKSRLLSDRFSAERPKGSFSTLEIQRTEQGDSAMYLCASSRFEAFFGQGTRLTVV.

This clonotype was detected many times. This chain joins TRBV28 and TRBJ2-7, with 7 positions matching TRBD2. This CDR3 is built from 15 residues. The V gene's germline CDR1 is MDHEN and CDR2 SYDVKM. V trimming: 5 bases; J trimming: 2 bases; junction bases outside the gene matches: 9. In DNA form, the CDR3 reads TGTGCCAGCAGTCTCGGCCCCCGGGGGGCCTACGAGCAGTACTTC. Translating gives CASSLGPRGAYEQYF.

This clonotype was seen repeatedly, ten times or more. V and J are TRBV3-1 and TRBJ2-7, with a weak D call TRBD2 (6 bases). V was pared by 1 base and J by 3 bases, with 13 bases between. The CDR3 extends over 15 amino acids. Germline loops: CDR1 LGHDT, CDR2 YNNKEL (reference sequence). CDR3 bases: TGTGCCAGCAGCCAAGGAGGTAGCGGAGACTACGAGCAGTACTTC. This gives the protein CASSQGGSGDYEQYF.

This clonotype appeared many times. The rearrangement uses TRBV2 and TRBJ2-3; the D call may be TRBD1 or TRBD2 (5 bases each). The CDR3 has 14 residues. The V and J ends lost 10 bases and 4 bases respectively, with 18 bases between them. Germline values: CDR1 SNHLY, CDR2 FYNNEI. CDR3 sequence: CANSPGPYADTQYF. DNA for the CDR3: TGTGCCAATTCCCCGGGACCCTACGCAGATACGCAGTATTTT.

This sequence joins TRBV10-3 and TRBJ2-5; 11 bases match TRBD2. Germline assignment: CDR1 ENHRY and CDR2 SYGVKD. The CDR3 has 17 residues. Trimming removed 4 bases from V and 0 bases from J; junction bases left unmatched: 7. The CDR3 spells CAISAGTSGRYQETQYF. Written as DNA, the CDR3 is TGTGCCATCAGTGCAGGGACTAGCGGCCGCTACCAAGAGACCCAGTACTTC.

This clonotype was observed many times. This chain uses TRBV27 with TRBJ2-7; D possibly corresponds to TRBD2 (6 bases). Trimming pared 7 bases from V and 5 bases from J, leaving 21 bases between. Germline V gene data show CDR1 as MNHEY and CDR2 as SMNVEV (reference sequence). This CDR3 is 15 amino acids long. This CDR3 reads CASTPSGGAHNEQYF. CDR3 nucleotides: TGTGCCAGCACCCCCTCGGGCGGGGCGCATAACGAGCAGTACTTC.

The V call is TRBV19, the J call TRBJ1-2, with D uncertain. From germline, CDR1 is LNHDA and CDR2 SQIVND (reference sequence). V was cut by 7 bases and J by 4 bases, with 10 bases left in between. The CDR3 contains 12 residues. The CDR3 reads CASKAEIYGYTF. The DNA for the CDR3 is TGTGCCAGTAAGGCGGAGATCTATGGCTACACCTTC.

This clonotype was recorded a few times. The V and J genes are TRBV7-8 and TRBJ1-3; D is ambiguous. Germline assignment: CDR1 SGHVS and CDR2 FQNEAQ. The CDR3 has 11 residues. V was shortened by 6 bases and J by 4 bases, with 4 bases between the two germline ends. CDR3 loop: CASSMGNTIYF. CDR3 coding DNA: TGTGCCAGCAGTATGGGAAACACCATATATTTT.

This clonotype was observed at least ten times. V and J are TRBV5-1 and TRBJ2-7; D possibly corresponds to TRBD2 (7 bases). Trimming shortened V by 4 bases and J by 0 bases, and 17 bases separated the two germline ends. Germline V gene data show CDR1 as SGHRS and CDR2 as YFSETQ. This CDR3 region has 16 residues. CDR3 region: CASSAYPGGPSYEQYF. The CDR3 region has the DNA TGCGCCAGCAGCGCGTACCCCGGGGGGCCCTCCTACGAGCAGTACTTC.

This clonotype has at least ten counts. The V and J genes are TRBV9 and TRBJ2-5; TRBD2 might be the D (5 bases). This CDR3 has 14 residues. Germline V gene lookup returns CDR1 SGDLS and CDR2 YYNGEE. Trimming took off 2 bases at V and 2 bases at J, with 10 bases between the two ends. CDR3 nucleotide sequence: TGTGCCAGCAGCGTCCAAGAGGGACAAGAGACCCAGTACTTC. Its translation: CASSVQEGQETQYF.

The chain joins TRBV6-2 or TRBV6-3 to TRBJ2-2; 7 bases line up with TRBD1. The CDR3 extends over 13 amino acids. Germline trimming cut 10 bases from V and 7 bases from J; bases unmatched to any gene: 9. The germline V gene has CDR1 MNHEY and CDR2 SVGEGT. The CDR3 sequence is CATKQGDGGELFF. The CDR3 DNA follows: TGTGCCACAAAGCAGGGGGACGGCGGGGAGCTGTTTTTT.